The 13 T cell receptor beta chains presented below share a single source sample, sequenced in a study of T cells in Graves' hyperthyroidism and ophthalmopathy. TCR beta CDR3 region amplification was performed from RNA transcripts. The TCR CDR3 was amplified in a first-round RT-PCR using the HTBI primer set. MiXCR, applied by TCRdb to the multiplex PCR reads, yields one record per CDR3 protein. The sample comprises 550,000 to 650,000 distinct CDR3 sequences, about 14% of which are singletons, and 5% to 7% rests with the top ten. Sequencing input: blood. The receptors were gathered from a woman aged 25-40 years with Graves' hyperthyroidism that later progressed to Graves' ophthalmopathy.

In its sample, this clonotype was seen many times. The rearrangement uses TRBV20-1 and TRBJ2-3; 7 nucleotides agree with TRBD2. The CDR3 has 15 amino acids. Germline V gives CDR1 DFQATT, CDR2 SNEGSKA (reference sequence). Trimming took 1 base from V and 2 from J; bases not matched to a gene: 6. The CDR3: CSARVAGEVTDTQYF. In DNA, the CDR3 is TGCAGTGCTAGAGTTGCGGGAGAAGTCACAGATACGCAGTATTTT.

Notes on this clonotype: A much larger clone lies one base from this, so it may be a read error. J is TRBJ1-5 and V is TRBV2, with D uncertain. Trimming took 4 bases from V and 5 from J, leaving 9 bases between them. Looked up from germline, CDR1 is SNHLY and CDR2 is FYNNEI. The CDR3 runs 13 residues. For the CDR3, the DNA is TGTGCCAGCAGTGCCGCGGCGGATCAGCCCCAGCATTTT. Translation: CASSAAADQPQHF.

This clonotype was picked up many times. The rearrangement links TRBV11-3 to TRBJ2-5, with D possibly TRBD2 on 5 matching bases. The CDR3 consists of 16 residues. Trimming took 3 bases from V and 5 from J, leaving 19 bases between them. The germline V gene has CDR1 SGHNT and CDR2 YENEEA. CDR3 amino acids: CASSFVPLTGEETQYF. CDR3 bases: TGTGCCAGCAGCTTCGTTCCCCTGACCGGGGAGGAGACCCAGTACTTC.

In this sample, this clonotype turned up many times. This chain uses TRBV29-1 with TRBJ2-7; 12 bases are a match to TRBD2. The CDR3 is made up of 14 amino acids. Germline CDR1 and CDR2: SQVTM and ANQGSEA. The V gene end was trimmed by 4 bases and the J gene end by 6 bases; junction bases not matched to a gene: 7. The CDR3 protein is CSVAPLAGGGEQYF. The CDR3 nucleotides are TGCAGCGTTGCTCCACTAGCGGGAGGAGGCGAGCAGTACTTC.

This clonotype was recorded many times. The rearrangement joins TRBV12-3 or TRBV12-4 to TRBJ2-7; no reliable D call. Trimming took 6 bases from V and 4 from J, leaving 13 bases between them. CDR3 length: 13 amino acids. The CDR3 DNA is TGTGCCAGCAGCCTAGAAGTTCCGTACGAGCAGTACTTC. As protein: CASSLEVPYEQYF.

Ten or more counts support this clonotype. V usage is TRBV7-9 and J usage is TRBJ1-2; a possible D gene is TRBD1 (5 bases). The germline CDR1 and CDR2 sequences are SEHNR and FQNEAQ (reference sequence). CDR3 length: 16 amino acids. The germline V and J ends were trimmed by 1 base and 6 bases, with 18 bases remaining between them. The CDR3 region is CASSLGTVARGHGYTF. The CDR3 nucleotides read TGTGCCAGCAGCTTAGGGACCGTGGCTCGGGGCCATGGCTACACCTTC.

As regards this clonotype: Mismatch with germline at one junction end may stem from a read error. This chain uses TRBV6-1 with TRBJ1-5; D might be TRBD1 (5 bases). Germline assignment: CDR1 MNHNS and CDR2 SASEGT. There are 13 residues in the CDR3. The CDR3 DNA reads as TGTGACAGCGGACAACCTGGGGGTCAGCCCCAGCATTTT. It encodes CDSGQPGGQPQHF.

Only a few counts were recorded for this clonotype. V and J are TRBV4-3 and TRBJ2-1; 13 nucleotides align to TRBD2. Germline CDR1 is LGHNA and CDR2 is YSLEER. With V trimmed by 3 bases and J by 4 bases, 6 bases remained unmatched. This CDR3 is built from 17 residues. The CDR3 DNA follows: TGCGCCAGCAGCCAGACGGGACTAGCGGGGCCATACAATGAGCAGTTCTTC. Translated: CASSQTGLAGPYNEQFF.

In nucleotides, the CDR3 is TGTGCCTGTTGTAGCGGAGGAGATACCCAGTACTTC. It yields the protein CACCSGGDTQYF. The rearrangement uses TRBV30 and TRBJ2-5; weak D call: TRBD2 (6 bases). The length of the CDR3 is 12 residues. Trimming took 6 bases from V and 8 from J, leaving 16 bases between them. Per germline, CDR1 GTSNPN and CDR2 SVGIG (reference sequence).

The table lists this clonotype with many counts. The chain couples TRBV19 to TRBJ2-7; TRBD1 aligns across 7 bases. From germline, CDR1 is LNHDA and CDR2 SQIVND (reference sequence). V lost 3 bases to trimming and J lost 4 bases; unmatched junction nucleotides: 6. The CDR3 loop spans 14 amino acids. As DNA, the CDR3 is TGTGCCAGTAGTATTATCGGACAGGATTACGAGCAGTACTTC. Translating gives CASSIIGQDYEQYF.

V is TRBV29-1 and J is TRBJ2-7; TRBD2 matches 12 bases. CDR3 length equals 13 residues. Germline lookup yields CDR1 SQVTM and CDR2 ANQGSEA. Losses at the gene ends were 6 bases for V and 6 bases for J; bases not matched to a gene: 6. This chain's CDR3 is CSVSASGRGEQYF. The CDR3 nucleotides read TGCAGCGTCTCGGCTAGCGGGAGGGGCGAGCAGTACTTC.

This clonotype has a count of ten or more. V gene TRBV28 combines with J gene TRBJ1-2; D remains ambiguous. The CDR3 runs 12 residues. Germline V lookup: CDR1 MDHEN, CDR2 SYDVKM. With 3 bases removed from V and 8 bases from J, the gap between germline ends came to 10 bases. CDR3 loop: CASSLDWRGYTF. CDR3 bases: TGTGCCAGCAGTTTGGACTGGAGGGGCTACACCTTC.

This clonotype was recorded a few times. The CDR3 bases are TGTGCCAGCAGTCGCCCGGGAGGGAACGAGCAGTACTTC. Its translation: CASSRPGGNEQYF. The V gene is TRBV6-1, the J gene TRBJ2-7; 8 nucleotides match TRBD2. Unmatched junction bases numbered 5, after V lost 5 bases and J lost 5 bases. The germline V gene has CDR1 MNHNS and CDR2 SASEGT. This CDR3 has 13 residues.